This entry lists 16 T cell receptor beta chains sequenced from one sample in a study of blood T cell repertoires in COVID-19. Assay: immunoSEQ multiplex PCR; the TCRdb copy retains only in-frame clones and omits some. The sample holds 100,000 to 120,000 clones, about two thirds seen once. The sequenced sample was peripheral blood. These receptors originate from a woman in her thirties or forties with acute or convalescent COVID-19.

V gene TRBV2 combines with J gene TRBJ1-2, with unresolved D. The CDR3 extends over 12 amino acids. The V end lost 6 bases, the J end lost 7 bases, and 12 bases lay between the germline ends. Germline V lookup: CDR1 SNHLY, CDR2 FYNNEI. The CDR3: CASSGLEPGYTF. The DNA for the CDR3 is TGTGCCAGCAGCGGCTTGGAGCCTGGCTACACCTTC.

The CDR3 loop reads CASSRQVESYTF. CDR3 DNA sequence: TGTGCCAGCAGTAGACAGGTTGAGAGCTACACCTTC. The rearrangement links TRBV28 to TRBJ1-2, with D possibly TRBD1 on 6 matching bases. Germline CDR1 MDHEN, CDR2 SYDVKM. V lost 5 bases and J 9 bases, leaving 13 bases between the germline ends. The CDR3 extends over 12 amino acids.

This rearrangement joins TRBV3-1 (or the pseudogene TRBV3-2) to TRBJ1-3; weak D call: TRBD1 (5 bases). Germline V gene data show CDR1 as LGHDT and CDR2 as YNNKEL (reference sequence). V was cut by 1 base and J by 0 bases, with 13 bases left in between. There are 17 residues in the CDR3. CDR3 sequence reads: CASSQVYDSRSGNTIYF. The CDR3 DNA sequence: TGTGCCAGCAGCCAAGTATATGACAGCCGCTCTGGAAACACCATATATTTT.

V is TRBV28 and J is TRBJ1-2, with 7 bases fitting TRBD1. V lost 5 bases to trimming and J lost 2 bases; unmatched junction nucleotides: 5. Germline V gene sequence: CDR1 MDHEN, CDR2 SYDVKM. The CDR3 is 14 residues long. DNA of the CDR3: TGTGCCAGCAGTCTTCAGGGGGAGAACTATGGCTACACCTTC. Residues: CASSLQGENYGYTF.

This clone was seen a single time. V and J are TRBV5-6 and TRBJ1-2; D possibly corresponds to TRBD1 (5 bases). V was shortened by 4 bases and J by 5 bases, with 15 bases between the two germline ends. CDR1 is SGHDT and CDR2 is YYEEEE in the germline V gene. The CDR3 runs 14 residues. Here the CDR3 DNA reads TGTGCCAGCAGCCAATTTCAGGGAGGTTATGGCTACACCTTC. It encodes CASSQFQGGYGYTF.

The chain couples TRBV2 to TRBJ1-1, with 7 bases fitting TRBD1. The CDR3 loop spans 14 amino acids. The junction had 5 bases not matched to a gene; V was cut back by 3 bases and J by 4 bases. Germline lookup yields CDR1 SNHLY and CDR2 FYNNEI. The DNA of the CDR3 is TGTGCCAGCAGTGACCCGACAGGGCTCACTGAAGCTTTCTTT. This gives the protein CASSDPTGLTEAFF.

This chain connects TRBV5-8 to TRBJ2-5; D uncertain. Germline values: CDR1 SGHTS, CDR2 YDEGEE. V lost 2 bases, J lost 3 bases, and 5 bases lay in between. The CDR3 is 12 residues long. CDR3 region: CASSFSKETQYF. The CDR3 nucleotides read TGTGCCAGCAGCTTTTCCAAAGAGACCCAGTACTTC.

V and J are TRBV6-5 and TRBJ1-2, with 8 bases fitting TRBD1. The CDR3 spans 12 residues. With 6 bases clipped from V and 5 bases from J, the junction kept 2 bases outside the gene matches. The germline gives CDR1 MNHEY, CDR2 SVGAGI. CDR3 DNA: TGTGCCAGCAGGGACAGGGTGTATGGCTACACCTTC. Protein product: CASRDRVYGYTF.

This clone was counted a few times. This CDR3 is CASSQQPGTIYF. Written as DNA, the CDR3 is TGTGCCAGCAGCCAACAGCCAGGGACCATATATTTT. V usage is TRBV3-1 (or the pseudogene TRBV3-2) and J usage is TRBJ1-3; D is possibly TRBD1 (5 bases). The CDR3 totals 12 residues. The germline V gene encodes CDR1 LGHDT and CDR2 YNNKEL (reference sequence). Trimming took 2 bases from V and 10 from J, leaving 9 bases between them.

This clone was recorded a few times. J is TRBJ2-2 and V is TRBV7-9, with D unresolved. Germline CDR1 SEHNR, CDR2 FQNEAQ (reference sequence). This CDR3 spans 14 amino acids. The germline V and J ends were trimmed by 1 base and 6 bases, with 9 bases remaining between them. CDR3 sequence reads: CASSLGTSAGELFF. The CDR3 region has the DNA TGTGCCAGCAGCTTAGGTACAAGCGCCGGGGAGCTGTTTTTT.

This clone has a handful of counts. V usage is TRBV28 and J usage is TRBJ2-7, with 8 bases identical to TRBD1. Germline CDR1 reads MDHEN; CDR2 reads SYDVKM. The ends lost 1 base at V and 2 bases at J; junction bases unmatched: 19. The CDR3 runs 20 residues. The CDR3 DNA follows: TGTGCCAGCAGTTTATATGGGGGCTGGCAGGGGGCGGACCGGGCCTACGAGCAGTACTTC. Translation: CASSLYGGWQGADRAYEQYF.

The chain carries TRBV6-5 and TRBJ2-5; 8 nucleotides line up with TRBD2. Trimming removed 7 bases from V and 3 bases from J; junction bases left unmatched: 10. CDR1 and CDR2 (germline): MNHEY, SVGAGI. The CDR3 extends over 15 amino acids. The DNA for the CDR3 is TGTGCCAGCATTCGTCCGGAGCGGGGGAAAGAGACCCAGTACTTC. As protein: CASIRPERGKETQYF.

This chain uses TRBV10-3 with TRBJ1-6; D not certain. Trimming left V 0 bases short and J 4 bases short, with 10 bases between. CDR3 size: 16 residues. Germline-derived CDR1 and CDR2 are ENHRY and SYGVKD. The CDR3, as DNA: TGTGCCATCAGTGAGTCAAGTCAACAGTATAATTCACCCCTCCACTTT. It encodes CAISESSQQYNSPLHF.

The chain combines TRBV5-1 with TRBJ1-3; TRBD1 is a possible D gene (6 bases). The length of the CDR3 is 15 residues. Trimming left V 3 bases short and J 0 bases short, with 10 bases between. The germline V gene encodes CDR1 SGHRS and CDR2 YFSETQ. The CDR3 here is CASSSWTDSGNTIYF. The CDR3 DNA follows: TGCGCCAGCAGCTCGTGGACAGACTCTGGAAACACCATATATTTT.

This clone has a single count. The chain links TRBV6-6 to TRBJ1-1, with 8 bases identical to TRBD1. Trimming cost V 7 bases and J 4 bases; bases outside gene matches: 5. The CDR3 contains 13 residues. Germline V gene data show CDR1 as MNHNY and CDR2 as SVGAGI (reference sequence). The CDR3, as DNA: TGTGCCAGCACGACAGGGGAGCTCACTGAAGCTTTCTTT. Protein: CASTTGELTEAFF.

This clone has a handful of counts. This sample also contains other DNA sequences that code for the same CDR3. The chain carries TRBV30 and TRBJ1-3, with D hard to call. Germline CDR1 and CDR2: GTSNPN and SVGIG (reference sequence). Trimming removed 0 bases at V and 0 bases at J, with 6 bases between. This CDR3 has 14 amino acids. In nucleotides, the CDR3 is TGTGCCTGGAGTGTCGGGTCCTCTGGAAACACCATATATTTT. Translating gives CAWSVGSSGNTIYF.